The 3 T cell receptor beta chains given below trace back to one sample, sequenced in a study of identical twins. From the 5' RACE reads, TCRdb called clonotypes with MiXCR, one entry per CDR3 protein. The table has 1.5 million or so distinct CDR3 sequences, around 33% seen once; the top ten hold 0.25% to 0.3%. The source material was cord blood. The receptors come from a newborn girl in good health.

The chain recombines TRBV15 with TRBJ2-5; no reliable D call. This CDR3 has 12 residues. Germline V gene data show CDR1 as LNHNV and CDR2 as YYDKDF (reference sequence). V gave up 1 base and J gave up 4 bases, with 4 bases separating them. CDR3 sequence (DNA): TGTGCCACCAGCAGAGGGGGAGAGACCCAGTACTTC. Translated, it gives CATSRGGETQYF.

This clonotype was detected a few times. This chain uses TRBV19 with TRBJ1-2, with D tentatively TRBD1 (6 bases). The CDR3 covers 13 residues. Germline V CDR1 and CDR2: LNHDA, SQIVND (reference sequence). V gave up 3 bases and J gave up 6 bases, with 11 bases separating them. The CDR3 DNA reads TGTGCCAGTAGTATCGCAGGGGTGAATGGCTACACCTTC. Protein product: CASSIAGVNGYTF.

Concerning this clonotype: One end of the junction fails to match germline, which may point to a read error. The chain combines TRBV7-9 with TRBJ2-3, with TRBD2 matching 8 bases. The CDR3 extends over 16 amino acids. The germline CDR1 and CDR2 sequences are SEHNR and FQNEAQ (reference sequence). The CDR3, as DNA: TGTACCAGCAGCTTAGGGAGACTAGCGAGCACAGATACGCAGTATTTT. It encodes CTSSLGRLASTDTQYF.